This TCR beta chain came from a study of blood T cell repertoires in COVID-19. About the research overall: Nucleic acid was either cDNA or gDNA, and it came from T cells, B-cell-depleted T cells, or PBMCs.

In the original analysis: Reference gene primer amplification gave nucleated cell count estimates. Generated by immunoSEQ multiplex PCR, the TCRdb table keeps only in-frame clones and is missing some. V and J calls and clone size are given by that table; D and trimming were obtained from the DNA. The repertoire holds about 350,000 clones, less than 90% seen once, with just over 7% in the top ten. Germline-derived CDR1 and CDR2 are SGHDT and YYEEEE. V dropped 4 bases and J dropped 3 bases, with 17 bases sitting between them. The CDR3 spans 15 residues. This receptor was identified in a woman aged 55-75 years with COVID-19, enrolled during active disease. This chain links TRBV5-6 with TRBJ2-7, with D possibly being TRBD1 (6 bases). Source material: peripheral blood. The CDR3 protein is CASSPTGLTFYEQYF. The CDR3 region has the DNA TGTGCCAGCAGCCCCACAGGGCTAACTTTCTACGAGCAGTACTTC.